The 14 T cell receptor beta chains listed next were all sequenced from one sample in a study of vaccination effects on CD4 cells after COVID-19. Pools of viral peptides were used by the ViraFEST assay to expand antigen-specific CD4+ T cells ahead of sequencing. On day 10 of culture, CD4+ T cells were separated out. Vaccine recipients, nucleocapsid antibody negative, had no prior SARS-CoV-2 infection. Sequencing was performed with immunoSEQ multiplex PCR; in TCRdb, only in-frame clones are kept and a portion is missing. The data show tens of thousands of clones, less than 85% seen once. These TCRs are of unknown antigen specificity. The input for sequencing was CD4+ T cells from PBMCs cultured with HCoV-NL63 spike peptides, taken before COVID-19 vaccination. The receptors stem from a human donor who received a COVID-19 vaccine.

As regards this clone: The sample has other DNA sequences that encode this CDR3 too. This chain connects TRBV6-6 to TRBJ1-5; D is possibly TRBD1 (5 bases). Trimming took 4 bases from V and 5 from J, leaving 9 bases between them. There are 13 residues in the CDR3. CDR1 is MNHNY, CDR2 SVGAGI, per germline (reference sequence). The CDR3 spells CASSWTKDQPQHF. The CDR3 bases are TGTGCCAGCAGTTGGACAAAGGATCAGCCCCAGCATTTT.

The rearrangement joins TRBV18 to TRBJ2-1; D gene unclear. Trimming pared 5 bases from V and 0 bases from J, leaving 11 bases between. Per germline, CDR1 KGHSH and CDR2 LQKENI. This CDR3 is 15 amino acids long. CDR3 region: CASSDSGYSYNEQFF. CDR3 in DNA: TGTGCCAGCTCAGACTCAGGTTACTCCTACAATGAGCAGTTCTTC.

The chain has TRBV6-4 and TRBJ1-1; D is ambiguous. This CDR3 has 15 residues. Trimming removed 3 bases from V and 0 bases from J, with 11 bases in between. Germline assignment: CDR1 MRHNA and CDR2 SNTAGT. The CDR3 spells CASSENANMNTEAFF. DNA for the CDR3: TGTGCCAGCAGTGAGAATGCAAACATGAACACTGAAGCTTTCTTT.

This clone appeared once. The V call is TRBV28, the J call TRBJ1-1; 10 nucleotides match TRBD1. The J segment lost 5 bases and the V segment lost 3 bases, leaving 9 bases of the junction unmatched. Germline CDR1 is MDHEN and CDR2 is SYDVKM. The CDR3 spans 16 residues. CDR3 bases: TGTGCCAGCAGTTTGAGTTTCGGGACAGGGGTAACTGAAGCTTTCTTT. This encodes CASSLSFGTGVTEAFF.

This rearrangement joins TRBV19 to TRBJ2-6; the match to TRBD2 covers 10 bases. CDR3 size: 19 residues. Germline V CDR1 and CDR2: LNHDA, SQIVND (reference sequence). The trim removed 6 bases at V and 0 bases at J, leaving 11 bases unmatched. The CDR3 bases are TGTGCCAGTAGCCTAAAACTAGCGGGGCCAAGCTCTGGGGCCAACGTCCTGACTTTC. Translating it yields CASSLKLAGPSSGANVLTF.

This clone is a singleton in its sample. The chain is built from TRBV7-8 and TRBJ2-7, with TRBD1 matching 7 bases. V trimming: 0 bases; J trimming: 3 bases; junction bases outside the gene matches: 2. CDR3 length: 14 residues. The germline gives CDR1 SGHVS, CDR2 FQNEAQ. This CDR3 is CASSLATGNYEQYV. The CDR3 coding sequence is TGTGCCAGCAGCTTAGCGACAGGGAACTACGAGCAGTACGTC.

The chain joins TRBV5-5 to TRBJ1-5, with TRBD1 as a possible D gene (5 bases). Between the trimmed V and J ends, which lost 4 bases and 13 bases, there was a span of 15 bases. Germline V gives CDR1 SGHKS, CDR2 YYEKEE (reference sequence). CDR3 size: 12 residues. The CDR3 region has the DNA TGTGCCAGCAGCGAGTTTCGGGGGACTCAGCATTTT. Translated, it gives CASSEFRGTQHF.

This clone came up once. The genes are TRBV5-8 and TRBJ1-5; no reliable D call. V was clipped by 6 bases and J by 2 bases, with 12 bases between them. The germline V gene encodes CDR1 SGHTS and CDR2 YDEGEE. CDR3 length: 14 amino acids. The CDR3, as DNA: TGTGCCAGCAATAGGGAGAGTGGCAATCAGCCCCAGCATTTT. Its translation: CASNRESGNQPQHF.

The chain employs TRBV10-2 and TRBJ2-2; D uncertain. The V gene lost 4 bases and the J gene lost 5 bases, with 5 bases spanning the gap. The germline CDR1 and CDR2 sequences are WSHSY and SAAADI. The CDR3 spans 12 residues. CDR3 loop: CASSASTGELFF. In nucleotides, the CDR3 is TGCGCCAGCAGTGCGTCGACCGGGGAGCTGTTTTTT.

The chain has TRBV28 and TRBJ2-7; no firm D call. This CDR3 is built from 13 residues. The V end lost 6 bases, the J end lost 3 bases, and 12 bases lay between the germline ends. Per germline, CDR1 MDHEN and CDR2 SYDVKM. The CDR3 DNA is TGTGCCAGCAGCACTCCCCTAGTCTACGAGCAGTACGTC. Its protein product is CASSTPLVYEQYV.

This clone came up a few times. CDR3 region: CASRVAGNLIAQPQHF. The CDR3 DNA sequence: TGTGCCAGTAGGGTGGCAGGGAACCTAATAGCTCAGCCCCAGCATTTT. The chain carries TRBV19 and TRBJ1-5; possibly TRBD1 for D (5 bases). V lost 6 bases and J 6 bases, leaving 21 bases between the germline ends. The CDR3 has 16 residues. The germline V gene has CDR1 LNHDA and CDR2 SQIVND (reference sequence).

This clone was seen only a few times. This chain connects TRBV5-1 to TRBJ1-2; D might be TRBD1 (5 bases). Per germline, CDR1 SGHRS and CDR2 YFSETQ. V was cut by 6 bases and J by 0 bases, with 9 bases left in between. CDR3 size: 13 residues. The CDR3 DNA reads TGCGCCAGCAATGGGGGTGCTAACTATGGCTACACCTTC. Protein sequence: CASNGGANYGYTF.

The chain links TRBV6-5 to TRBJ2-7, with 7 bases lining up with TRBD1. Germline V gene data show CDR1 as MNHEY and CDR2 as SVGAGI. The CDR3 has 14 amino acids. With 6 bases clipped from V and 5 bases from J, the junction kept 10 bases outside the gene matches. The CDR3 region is CASRWTGDYNEQYV. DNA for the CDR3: TGTGCCAGCAGGTGGACAGGCGATTACAACGAGCAGTACGTC.

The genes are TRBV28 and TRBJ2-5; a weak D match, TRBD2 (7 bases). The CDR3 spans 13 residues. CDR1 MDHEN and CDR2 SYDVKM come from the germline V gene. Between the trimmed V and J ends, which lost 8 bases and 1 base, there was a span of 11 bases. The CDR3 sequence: CASRRGGQETQYF. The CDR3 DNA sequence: TGTGCCAGCCGAAGGGGGGGCCAAGAGACCCAGTACTTC.